This T cell receptor (beta chain) originates from a study of blood T cell repertoires in COVID-19. Overall study context: Nucleic acid was either cDNA or gDNA, and it came from T cells, B-cell-depleted T cells, or PBMCs.

Profiling relied on immunoSEQ multiplex PCR, and the TCRdb table lists in-frame clones only, not all of them. Of fewer than 120,000 clones in the sample, less than 85% were seen once. V lost 5 bases to trimming and J lost 10 bases, with 23 bases between them. This CDR3 contains 15 residues. Germline CDR1 and CDR2: MDHEN and SYDVKM. Sample: peripheral blood. The chain uses TRBV28 and TRBJ1-1; D perhaps matches TRBD1 (5 bases). This receptor was identified in a woman older than 75 with acute or convalescent COVID-19. The CDR3 coding sequence is TGTGCCAGCAGTCTCGGAGGGACCCCGCACGGCGGAGCTTTCTTT. Its translation is CASSLGGTPHGGAFF.